The count of the clone carrying this T cell receptor (beta chain) is one. Measured with immunoSEQ multiplex PCR; TCRdb has only the in-frame clones, and not every one. The repertoire holds roughly 80,000 clones, with roughly 87% as singletons. The sample originates from a study of blood T cell repertoires in COVID-19. Study background: Spain, Italy and the United States supplied samples that represented acute and convalescent COVID-19. The cDNA or gDNA used as material had been derived from T cells, B-cell-depleted T cells, or PBMCs.

The germline V and J ends were trimmed by 6 bases and 0 bases, with 19 bases remaining between them. Germline CDR1 and CDR2: MGHRA and YSYEKL. The CDR3 extends over 17 amino acids. V gene TRBV4-1 combines with J gene TRBJ2-3; D is unresolved. The source is a man in his fifties with acute or convalescent COVID-19. Source material: peripheral blood. CDR3 amino acids: CASSSPGGRRSTDTQYF. The CDR3 DNA reads TGCGCCAGCAGTTCCCCCGGCGGTCGCCGTAGCACAGATACGCAGTATTTT.